These T cell receptor beta chains were read from a single sample in a study of blood T cell repertoires in COVID-19. TCRdb's table, derived via immunoSEQ multiplex PCR, lists solely in-frame clones and lacks some. Seen here are more than 200,000 clones, roughly four fifths observed once, and the top ten hold about 4.4%. Material for sequencing was peripheral blood. These receptors originate from a man aged 50 or older with active or convalescent COVID-19. Each CDR3 is given with its conserved first and last residue. D genes are given only for firm matches. Some rows have no size entry. The others give once, few or many, or a class for an expanded clone.

v_gene: TRBV6-4; j_gene: TRBJ2-1; d_gene: TRBD2; abundance: .; CDR3aa: CASSSSGGGNEQFF; CDR3nt: TGTGCCAGCAGTTCTAGCGGGGGGGGTAATGAGCAGTTCTTC
v_gene: TRBV30; j_gene: TRBJ1-1; d_gene: TRBD1; abundance: few; CDR3aa: CAWSRGTGPEAFF; CDR3nt: TGTGCCTGGAGTCGCGGGACAGGGCCTGAAGCTTTCTTT
v_gene: TRBV27; j_gene: TRBJ2-7; d_gene: .; abundance: .; CDR3aa: CASSYGFSYEQYF; CDR3nt: TGTGCCAGCAGTTACGGTTTCTCCTACGAGCAGTACTTC
v_gene: TRBV19; j_gene: TRBJ1-1; d_gene: TRBD1; abundance: .; CDR3aa: CASSFQGDEAFF; CDR3nt: TGTGCCAGTAGTTTCCAGGGGGATGAAGCTTTCTTT
v_gene: TRBV7-9; j_gene: TRBJ2-7; d_gene: .; abundance: .; CDR3aa: CASGGGPYEQYF; CDR3nt: TGTGCCAGCGGAGGTGGCCCCTACGAGCAGTACTTC
v_gene: TRBV30; j_gene: TRBJ2-5; d_gene: TRBD2; abundance: once; CDR3aa: CACGGVVFGETQYF; CDR3nt: TGTGCCTGCGGGGGGGTGGTCTTCGGGGAGACCCAGTACTTC
v_gene: TRBV6-5; j_gene: TRBJ2-5; d_gene: .; abundance: few; CDR3aa: CASSYSIQGGRETQYF; CDR3nt: TGTGCCAGCAGTTACTCGATACAGGGAGGGAGGGAGACCCAGTACTTC
v_gene: TRBV2; j_gene: TRBJ1-5; d_gene: TRBD1; abundance: .; CDR3aa: CASKDRVNQPQHF; CDR3nt: TGTGCCAGCAAGGACAGGGTAAATCAGCCCCAGCATTTT
v_gene: TRBV27; j_gene: TRBJ2-2; d_gene: TRBD1; abundance: .; CDR3aa: CASTRTGVTGELFF; CDR3nt: TGTGCCAGCACAAGGACAGGGGTGACCGGGGAGCTGTTTTTT
v_gene: TRBV28; j_gene: TRBJ2-2; d_gene: TRBD1; abundance: .; CDR3aa: CASTDRANTGELFF; CDR3nt: TGTGCCAGCACGGACAGGGCGAACACCGGGGAGCTGTTTTTT